The source of this TCR beta chain is a study of blood T cell repertoires in COVID-19. At the level of the study: Sites across the United States, Italy and Spain contributed samples from acute and convalescent COVID-19. PBMCs, B-cell-depleted T cells, or T cells provided the cDNA or gDNA that made up the material.

In the source study's methods: Nucleated cell number was recorded as an estimate derived from reference gene primer amplification. Generated by immunoSEQ multiplex PCR, the TCRdb table keeps only in-frame clones and is missing some. V, J and clone size are those of that table, while D and trimming were read from the DNA. The top ten hold around 1.7% of the sample, which has over 150,000 clones, approximately 78% seen once. This CDR3 has 17 residues. The germline V and J ends were trimmed by 0 bases and 2 bases, with 13 bases remaining between them. Germline V gene lookup returns CDR1 LGHDT and CDR2 YNNKEL (reference sequence).

The V and J genes are TRBV3-1 (or the pseudogene TRBV3-2) and TRBJ2-2; D call uncertain. This clonotype originated in a man at least 80 years old with acute or convalescent COVID-19. The source material was peripheral blood. CDR3 sequence: CASSQDNIFLNTGELFF. For the CDR3, the DNA is TGTGCCAGCAGCCAAGATAACATTTTCCTCAACACCGGGGAGCTGTTTTTT.